These 13 T cell receptor beta chains share one sample of origin, sequenced in a study of blood T cell repertoires in COVID-19. TCRdb's table, derived via immunoSEQ multiplex PCR, lists solely in-frame clones and lacks some. The table shows 440,000 or so clones, with approximately 89% occurring only once. The sequenced sample consisted of peripheral blood. All receptors come from a woman between 40 and 55 years old with COVID-19, enrolled during active disease.

This chain joins TRBV18 and TRBJ1-1, with no clear D. This CDR3 is 14 amino acids long. V was pared by 1 base and J by 5 bases, with 11 bases between. The germline V gene encodes CDR1 KGHSH and CDR2 LQKENI. CDR3 amino acids: CASSPREVGTEAFF. The CDR3 DNA reads as TGTGCCAGCTCACCACGGGAGGTTGGGACTGAAGCTTTCTTT.

This chain joins TRBV5-8 and TRBJ2-4, with a weak D call TRBD1 (5 bases). The ends were cut back, 2 bases at V and 0 bases at J, with 9 bases in the middle. The CDR3 contains 15 residues. Germline CDR1 and CDR2: SGHTS and YDEGEE. CDR3 sequence reads: CASSLRQIAKNIQYF. In DNA form, the CDR3 reads TGTGCCAGCAGCTTAAGACAGATAGCCAAAAACATTCAGTACTTC. The full variable domain, rest sourced from reference TRBV5-8 and TRBJ2-4, is EAGVTQSPTHLIKTRGQQATLRCSPISGHTSVYWYQQALGLGLQFLLWYDEGEERNRGNFPPRFSGRQFPNYSSELNVNALELEDSALYLCASSLRQIAKNIQYFGAGTRLSVL.

This clone was detected only a few times. V gene TRBV27 combines with J gene TRBJ1-5, with TRBD1 matching over 7 bases. V lost 6 bases, J lost 3 bases, and 8 bases stayed unmatched. This CDR3 region has 15 residues. CDR1 MNHEY and CDR2 SMNVEV come from the germline V gene (reference sequence). The CDR3 coding sequence is TGTGCCAGCAGACCTACGGGACAGATCAATCAGCCCCAGCATTTT. Protein sequence: CASRPTGQINQPQHF.

The gene calls are TRBV27 and TRBJ1-6, with D unresolved. The length of the CDR3 is 16 residues. In germline, CDR1 is MNHEY, CDR2 SMNVEV (reference sequence). Trimming stripped 3 bases from V and 0 bases from J, with 9 bases between. CDR3 protein: CASSLSGHSYNSPLHF. The CDR3 region has the DNA TGTGCCAGCAGTTTGTCAGGTCACTCCTATAATTCACCCCTCCACTTT.

The J gene is TRBJ1-2, the V gene TRBV28, with TRBD1 as a possible D gene (5 bases). The V end was cut by 10 bases, the J end by 7 bases, with 22 bases between. Germline V gene sequence: CDR1 MDHEN, CDR2 SYDVKM. The CDR3 runs 14 residues. CDR3 residues: CATSNQGRLGGYTF. The DNA for the CDR3 is TGTGCCACCAGCAACCAGGGCAGGCTGGGTGGCTACACCTTC.

This chain joins TRBV9 and TRBJ2-7; TRBD1 aligns across 7 bases. CDR3 size: 15 residues. Germline CDR1 reads SGDLS; CDR2 reads YYNGEE. V was pared by 0 bases and J by 1 base, with 4 bases of the junction left unmatched. CDR3: CASSVADRASYEQYF. The CDR3 region has the DNA TGTGCCAGCAGCGTAGCTGACAGGGCTTCCTACGAGCAGTACTTC.

The chain joins TRBV28 to TRBJ1-3; D not resolved. Germline values: CDR1 MDHEN, CDR2 SYDVKM. V gave up 4 bases and J gave up 9 bases, with 7 bases separating them. The CDR3 length is 11 residues. CDR3 DNA sequence: TGTGCCAGCAGTTCACAAAGCACCATATATTTT. Its protein is CASSSQSTIYF.

The rearrangement links TRBV4-1 to TRBJ1-4; possible D gene TRBD1, 6 bases. With 4 bases removed from V and 2 bases from J, the gap between germline ends came to 17 bases. The V gene's germline CDR1 is MGHRA and CDR2 YSYEKL. The CDR3 sequence is 17 residues long. CDR3 region: CASSLPHYRETNEKLFF. The CDR3 DNA is TGCGCCAGCAGCCTGCCACATTACAGGGAGACTAATGAAAAACTGTTTTTT.

The chain uses TRBV6-5 and TRBJ2-3; 7 bases are shared with TRBD2. After removal of 2 bases from V and 0 bases from J, the junction contained 2 bases not matched to a gene. The CDR3 loop spans 15 amino acids. Germline lookup yields CDR1 MNHEY and CDR2 SVGAGI. CDR3: CASSYGTTSTDTQYF. CDR3 in DNA: TGTGCCAGCAGTTACGGGACTACCAGCACAGATACGCAGTATTTT.

The chain recombines TRBV30 with TRBJ2-1, with 9 bases matching TRBD1. CDR1 is GTSNPN, CDR2 SVGIG, per germline (reference sequence). This CDR3 has 14 amino acids. The trim removed 5 bases at V and 3 bases at J, leaving 5 bases unmatched. The CDR3 reads CAWGRTGDYNEQFF. CDR3 coding DNA: TGTGCCTGGGGTCGGACAGGGGACTACAATGAGCAGTTCTTC.

CDR3 loop: CASSLGLAGGYNEQFF. The CDR3 nucleotides read TGTGCCAGCAGCTTAGGACTAGCGGGGGGCTACAATGAGCAGTTCTTC. This chain connects TRBV13 to TRBJ2-1; 12 bases align to TRBD2. Germline-derived CDR1 and CDR2 are PRHDT and FYEKMQ (reference sequence). Trimming at V came to 0 bases and at J to 3 bases, leaving 0 bases not matched to a gene. The CDR3 consists of 16 residues.

CDR3 in amino acids: CATKNRDYNEQFF. CDR3 bases: TGTGCCACCAAAAACAGGGACTACAATGAGCAGTTCTTC. The genes are TRBV24-1 and TRBJ2-1; maybe TRBD1 (6 bases). Trimming shortened V by 8 bases and J by 3 bases, and 10 bases separated the two germline ends. The CDR3 has 13 amino acids. Germline CDR1 reads KGHDR; CDR2 reads SFDVKD.

This clone was counted between two and nine times. The V gene is TRBV15, the J gene TRBJ2-7, with D possibly being TRBD1 (5 bases). Germline CDR1 LNHNV, CDR2 YYDKDF (reference sequence). The CDR3 loop spans 14 amino acids. The V gene lost 1 base and the J gene lost 5 bases, with 12 bases spanning the gap. Here the CDR3 reads CATSRGLLRDEQYF. The DNA for the CDR3 is TGTGCCACCAGCAGAGGTCTACTCAGGGACGAGCAGTACTTC.